Shown below are 26 T cell receptor beta chains from a single sample sequenced in a study of Ad26.COV2.S vaccination and SARS-CoV-2 variants. The protocol was immunoSEQ multiplex PCR, while the TCRdb copy is restricted to in-frame clones and leaves out a portion. The sample lists 300,000 to 400,000 clones; 88% were seen once. The treatment: roughly 18 received Ad26.COV2.S at low or high dose, single or two shots; roughly 5 received placebo; per-sample allocation not given. Each sample was drawn 63 days after the first injection (of vaccine or placebo). The source material was peripheral blood, sampled in a trial of Ad26.COV2.S vaccine versus placebo. The receptors here all came from a person aged 18 to 59 who received the Ad26.COV2.S COVID-19 vaccine or a placebo.

The chain combines TRBV6-2 or TRBV6-3 with TRBJ2-2; a possible D gene is TRBD2 (5 bases). This CDR3 is built from 17 residues. The germline V and J ends were trimmed by 0 bases and 0 bases, with 11 bases remaining between them. Germline values: CDR1 MNHEY, CDR2 SVGEGT. CDR3 sequence (DNA): TGTGCCAGCAGTTACTCCGGCGGGCGAGCGAACACCGGGGAGCTGTTTTTT. Translating it yields CASSYSGGRANTGELFF.

V and J are TRBV15 and TRBJ2-7, with D tentatively TRBD1 (7 bases). The V gene lost 8 bases and the J gene lost 2 bases, with 16 bases spanning the gap. The CDR3 contains 14 residues. Germline V gene data show CDR1 as LNHNV and CDR2 as YYDKDF (reference sequence). The CDR3 reads CATRPTGRTYEQYF. In DNA, the CDR3 is TGTGCCACCCGACCGACAGGGAGGACCTACGAGCAGTACTTC.

The genes are TRBV11-2 and TRBJ2-1; TRBD2 matches at 8 bases. CDR1 is SGHAT, CDR2 FQNNGV, per germline. The J segment lost 9 bases and the V segment lost 1 base, leaving 11 bases of the junction unmatched. The CDR3 contains 16 residues. CDR3 coding DNA: TGTGCCAGCAGCTTAGTGAGCGGGGGCCTCGCGGGTGAGCAGTTCTTC. Residues: CASSLVSGGLAGEQFF.

The chain joins TRBV5-1 to TRBJ2-1; 11 bases agree with TRBD2. Looked up from germline, CDR1 is SGHRS and CDR2 is YFSETQ. Trimming cost V 5 bases and J 4 bases; bases outside gene matches: 5. The CDR3 runs 15 residues. The CDR3 protein is CASSLLAGGYNEQFF. The CDR3 DNA sequence: TGCGCCAGCAGTCTGCTAGCGGGAGGATACAATGAGCAGTTCTTC. Using reference TRBV5-1 and TRBJ2-1 for the parts outside the CDR3, the full variable domain is KAGVTQTPRYLIKTRGQQVTLSCSPISGHRSVSWYQQTPGQGLQFLFEYFSETQRNKGNFPGRFSGRQFSNSRSEMNVSTLELGDSALYLCASSLLAGGYNEQFFGPGTRLTVL.

The chain employs TRBV3-1 (or the pseudogene TRBV3-2) and TRBJ1-6; D is uncertain. The CDR3 is 14 residues long. V was pared by 0 bases and J by 5 bases, with 5 bases between. Germline-derived CDR1 and CDR2 are LGHDT and YNNKEL (reference sequence). The CDR3 protein is CASSQEVNNSPLHF. CDR3 in DNA: TGTGCCAGCAGCCAAGAAGTAAATAATTCACCCCTCCACTTT.

This chain links TRBV2 with TRBJ2-7; D may be TRBD1 (6 bases). CDR3 length: 16 amino acids. V dropped 0 bases and J dropped 1 base, with 13 bases sitting between them. The germline gives CDR1 SNHLY, CDR2 FYNNEI. CDR3 region: CASSEAWTASSYEQYF. The CDR3 DNA follows: TGTGCCAGCAGTGAAGCTTGGACAGCGAGTTCCTACGAGCAGTACTTC.

The J gene is TRBJ1-2, the V gene TRBV5-8; possibly TRBD1 for D (6 bases). Trimming took 3 bases from V and 8 from J, leaving 17 bases between them. The CDR3 is 14 amino acids. Germline loops: CDR1 SGHTS, CDR2 YDEGEE. CDR3 bases: TGTGCCAGCAGCTCACAGGGAATTGTGGCAGGCTACACCTTC. It specifies CASSSQGIVAGYTF.

The DNA of the CDR3 is TGTGCCAGCAGTGATCGGGGATACGGGGCCGGGGAGCTGTTTTTT. Translating gives CASSDRGYGAGELFF. V is TRBV6-1 and J is TRBJ2-2, with D perhaps TRBD2 (5 bases). The V gene's germline CDR1 is MNHNS and CDR2 SASEGT. Trimming left V 3 bases short and J 6 bases short, with 14 bases between. The CDR3 is 15 amino acids.

The chain combines TRBV27 with TRBJ2-3, with 9 bases fitting TRBD1. Germline assignment: CDR1 MNHEY and CDR2 SMNVEV (reference sequence). This CDR3 spans 16 amino acids. Losses at the gene ends were 7 bases for V and 5 bases for J; bases not matched to a gene: 13. The CDR3: CASISLGTGKIDTQYF. CDR3 nucleotide sequence: TGTGCCAGCATCTCGCTTGGGACAGGGAAAATAGATACGCAGTATTTT.

The J gene is TRBJ2-5, the V gene TRBV27, with D tentatively TRBD1 (5 bases). Trimming shortened V by 3 bases and J by 1 base, and 12 bases separated the two germline ends. Germline assignment: CDR1 MNHEY and CDR2 SMNVEV (reference sequence). The CDR3 runs to 15 residues. The CDR3 nucleotides are TGTGCCAGCAGTTTTGGTGGGGCGGTCCAAGAGACCCAGTACTTC. Its protein product is CASSFGGAVQETQYF.

This clone was seen a few times. The CDR3: CASSQDRGGRRISYEQYF. The DNA for the CDR3 is TGCGCCAGCAGCCAAGACCGGGGGGGTCGCAGGATCTCCTACGAGCAGTACTTC. The chain recombines TRBV4-1 with TRBJ2-7; 8 nucleotides agree with TRBD2. The J segment lost 0 bases and the V segment lost 0 bases, leaving 10 bases of the junction unmatched. Germline V gene data show CDR1 as MGHRA and CDR2 as YSYEKL. This CDR3 region has 18 residues.

This chain connects TRBV6-5 to TRBJ2-7; D could derive from TRBD1 or TRBD2 (5 bases each). This CDR3 is built from 11 residues. Between the trimmed V and J ends, which lost 6 bases and 3 bases, there was a span of 6 bases. CDR1 MNHEY and CDR2 SVGAGI come from the germline V gene. Written as DNA, the CDR3 is TGTGCCAGCAGGGGGGTCTACGAGCAGTACTTC. It yields the protein CASRGVYEQYF.

CDR3: CATRTSGGRPQYF. DNA for the CDR3: TGTGCCACCCGGACTAGCGGTGGCAGGCCGCAGTATTTT. J is TRBJ2-3 and V is TRBV27; TRBD2 agrees at 10 bases. Germline V gene lookup returns CDR1 MNHEY and CDR2 SMNVEV (reference sequence). There are 13 residues in the CDR3. J gave up 10 bases and V 10 bases, and 11 bases lay outside the gene matches.

The V gene is TRBV30, the J gene TRBJ2-7; TRBD2 matches 15 bases. V gave up 2 bases and J gave up 6 bases; unmatched junction bases: 11. From germline, CDR1 is GTSNPN and CDR2 SVGIG (reference sequence). The CDR3 length is 17 residues. The CDR3 spells CAWSPTRTSGGAGEQYF. The DNA of the CDR3 is TGTGCCTGGAGTCCGACTCGGACTAGCGGGGGGGCCGGCGAGCAGTACTTC.

The chain employs TRBV15 and TRBJ1-1; 7 positions match TRBD1. Trimming removed 10 bases from V and 2 bases from J; junction bases left unmatched: 7. The CDR3 runs to 13 residues. Germline values: CDR1 LNHNV, CDR2 YYDKDF (reference sequence). CDR3 sequence (DNA): TGTGCCAGTTCCGGGACAGCCAACACTGAAGCTTTCTTT. Its protein product is CASSGTANTEAFF.

The chain couples TRBV7-2 to TRBJ2-1; D uncertain. The CDR3 contains 13 residues. Trimming removed 3 bases at V and 10 bases at J, with 13 bases between. The germline gives CDR1 SGHTA, CDR2 FQGNSA. CDR3 DNA: TGTGCCAGCAGCTTGCCACGGGTGGGAGAGCAGTTCTTC. It encodes CASSLPRVGEQFF.

J is TRBJ2-1 and V is TRBV11-2; 10 bases match TRBD2. This CDR3 is 16 amino acids long. Germline CDR1 is SGHAT and CDR2 is FQNNGV. Trimming removed 6 bases from V and 7 bases from J; junction bases left unmatched: 12. The CDR3 is CASSHSGTSDYNEQFF. CDR3 sequence (DNA): TGTGCCAGCAGTCATTCCGGGACTAGCGACTATAATGAGCAGTTCTTC.

This chain joins TRBV6-2 or TRBV6-3 and TRBJ1-1, with a weak D call TRBD1 (5 bases). The ends were cut back, 2 bases at V and 4 bases at J, with 8 bases in the middle. The germline V gene encodes CDR1 MNHEY and CDR2 SVGEGT. The CDR3 totals 13 residues. The CDR3 DNA is TGTGCCAGCAGTTACGGGGGGAGCACTGAAGCTTTCTTT. This sequence encodes CASSYGGSTEAFF.

The chain recombines TRBV4-2 with TRBJ1-5; 8 bases map to TRBD1. Trimming at V came to 3 bases and at J to 2 bases, leaving 3 bases not matched to a gene. The germline V gene has CDR1 LGHNA and CDR2 YNFKEQ. The length of the CDR3 is 15 residues. CDR3 bases: TGTGCCAGCAGCCATGAACAGGGGGGCAATCAGCCCCAGCATTTT. As protein: CASSHEQGGNQPQHF.

This chain connects TRBV11-3 to TRBJ2-5; possibly TRBD1 for D (6 bases). Germline values: CDR1 SGHNT, CDR2 YENEEA. The V end was cut by 3 bases, the J end by 5 bases, with 10 bases between. This CDR3 spans 13 amino acids. CDR3 in DNA: TGTGCCAGCAGCTTGGGGGCTAGTGAGACCCAGTACTTC. It encodes CASSLGASETQYF.

The chain links TRBV7-2 to TRBJ2-3; 12 positions match TRBD2. Germline-derived CDR1 and CDR2 are SGHTA and FQGNSA. The CDR3 length is 14 residues. The J segment lost 8 bases and the V segment lost 2 bases, leaving 2 bases of the junction unmatched. DNA for the CDR3: TGTGCCAGCAGCTTACCTAGCGGGGGGGGTACGCAGTATTTT. Translating it yields CASSLPSGGGTQYF.

Note on this clone: One junction end does not reproduce the germline sequence, and a read error may be involved. The chain couples TRBV7-9 to TRBJ2-1; possibly TRBD2 for D (6 bases). Germline V gives CDR1 SEHNR, CDR2 FQNEAQ (reference sequence). The length of the CDR3 is 11 residues. DNA of the CDR3: TGTGCCAGCAGCCCGGGAGAACCTTCAATCTTC. Amino acid sequence: CASSPGEPSIF.

The table lists this clone with a count of one. The chain uses TRBV19 and TRBJ2-5; 10 nucleotides align to TRBD1. Looked up from germline, CDR1 is LNHDA and CDR2 is SQIVND (reference sequence). Germline trimming cut 5 bases from V and 4 bases from J; bases unmatched to any gene: 10. CDR3 size: 16 residues. The CDR3 nucleotides read TGTGCCAGTAGTCAGACTGGACAGGGGGTACGAGAGACCCAGTACTTC. This gives the protein CASSQTGQGVRETQYF.

This chain joins TRBV7-2 and TRBJ2-7, with TRBD1 identical over 7 bases. Trimming removed 5 bases from V and 3 bases from J; junction bases left unmatched: 13. From germline, CDR1 is SGHTA and CDR2 FQGNSA. The CDR3 extends over 16 amino acids. The CDR3 reads CASSTPTTGKSYEQYF. In DNA form, the CDR3 reads TGTGCCAGCAGCACTCCCACGACAGGGAAAAGCTACGAGCAGTACTTC.

This rearrangement joins TRBV3-1 (or the pseudogene TRBV3-2) to TRBJ1-1, with unresolved D. CDR3 length: 14 amino acids. Germline CDR1 and CDR2: LGHDT and YNNKEL (reference sequence). Trimming took 2 bases from V and 1 from J, leaving 8 bases between them. In DNA form, the CDR3 reads TGTGCCAGCAGCCAAAGAAGACAGAACACTGAAGCTTTCTTT. Translated, it gives CASSQRRQNTEAFF.

This rearrangement joins TRBV7-9 to TRBJ2-7, with D possibly TRBD1 on 6 matching bases. The CDR3 length is 15 residues. CDR1 is SEHNR, CDR2 FQNEAQ, per germline (reference sequence). V lost 5 bases, J lost 6 bases, and 20 bases lay in between. The CDR3 here is CASSPGSGRGGEQYF. CDR3 nucleotide sequence: TGTGCCAGCAGCCCCGGCTCTGGACGAGGGGGCGAGCAGTACTTC.